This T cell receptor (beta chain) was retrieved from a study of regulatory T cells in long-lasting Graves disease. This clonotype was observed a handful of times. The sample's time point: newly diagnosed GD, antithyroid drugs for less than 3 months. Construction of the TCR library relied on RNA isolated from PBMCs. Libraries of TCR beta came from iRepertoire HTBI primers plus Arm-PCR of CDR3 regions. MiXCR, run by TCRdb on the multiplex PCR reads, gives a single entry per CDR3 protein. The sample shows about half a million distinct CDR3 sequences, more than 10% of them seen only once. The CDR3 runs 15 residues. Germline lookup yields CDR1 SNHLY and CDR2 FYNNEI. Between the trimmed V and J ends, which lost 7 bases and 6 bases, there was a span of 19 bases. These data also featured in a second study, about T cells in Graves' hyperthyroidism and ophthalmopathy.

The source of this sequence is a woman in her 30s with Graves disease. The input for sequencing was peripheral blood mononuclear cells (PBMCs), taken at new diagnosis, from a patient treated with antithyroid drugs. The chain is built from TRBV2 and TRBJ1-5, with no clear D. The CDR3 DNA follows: TGTGCCAGCACCCGGACCCCAGGAGCCGGTCAGCCCCAGCATTTT. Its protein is CASTRTPGAGQPQHF.